This is a list of T cell receptor beta chains from one sample in a study of blood T cell repertoires in COVID-19. The data were produced by immunoSEQ multiplex PCR, yet TCRdb's version contains in-frame clones alone and is incomplete. Counted here are about 170,000 clones, about 85% occurring once; the ten biggest clones make up roughly 7.3%. Sequences were obtained from peripheral blood. These receptor sequences come from a woman older than 75 in a cohort sampled during active or convalescent COVID-19. The CDR3 runs from the conserved cysteine through the conserved F or W. D genes are given only for firm matches. Size is omitted from some rows. Given values are once, few, many or a class for expanded clones.

j_gene: TRBJ1-6; v_gene: TRBV3-1/TRBV3-2; abundance: once; d_gene: TRBD1; CDR3nt: TGTGCCAGCAGCCCCCCTACAGGGGGGAGTTCACCCCTCCACTTT; CDR3aa: CASSPPTGGSSPLHF
j_gene: TRBJ1-4; v_gene: TRBV7-8; abundance: -; d_gene: -; CDR3nt: TGTGCCAGCAGCAAAGCCCGAGGAACTAATGAAAAACTGTTTTTT; CDR3aa: CASSKARGTNEKLFF
j_gene: TRBJ1-1; v_gene: TRBV10-3; abundance: -; d_gene: -; CDR3nt: TGTGCCATCACCCAGGGTCAGGATACTGAAGCTTTCTTT; CDR3aa: CAITQGQDTEAFF
j_gene: TRBJ2-1; v_gene: TRBV5-1; abundance: -; d_gene: -; CDR3nt: TGCGCCAGCAGCTTGGCTAGCGTAATTGAGCAGTTCTTC; CDR3aa: CASSLASVIEQFF
j_gene: TRBJ2-1; v_gene: TRBV9; abundance: few; d_gene: -; CDR3nt: TGTGCCAGCAGCGCGACTAGTATTCTGGGTGAGCAGTTCTTC; CDR3aa: CASSATSILGEQFF
j_gene: TRBJ1-1; v_gene: TRBV5-1; abundance: -; d_gene: TRBD1; CDR3nt: TGCGCCAGCAGCGGGGACAGGGGTACGGTAACTGAAGCTTTCTTT; CDR3aa: CASSGDRGTVTEAFF
j_gene: TRBJ1-2; v_gene: TRBV20-1; abundance: -; d_gene: -; CDR3nt: TGCAGTGCTAGTGACAGCTATGGCTACACCTTC; CDR3aa: CSASDSYGYTF
j_gene: TRBJ1-2; v_gene: TRBV11-3; abundance: -; d_gene: TRBD1; CDR3nt: TGTGCCAGCAGCTTAGATCCGACAGGGGTTGGGAAAGGCTACACCTTC; CDR3aa: CASSLDPTGVGKGYTF
j_gene: TRBJ1-1; v_gene: TRBV19; abundance: few; d_gene: -; CDR3nt: TGTGCCAGTAGTATCGGACTGCCGAACACTGAAGCTTTCTTT; CDR3aa: CASSIGLPNTEAFF
j_gene: TRBJ1-1; v_gene: TRBV7-9; abundance: -; d_gene: TRBD1; CDR3nt: TGTGCCAGCAGCTTAGCGGGACCGGGACAGGGGGAGAACACTGAAGCTTTCTTT; CDR3aa: CASSLAGPGQGENTEAFF
j_gene: TRBJ1-2; v_gene: TRBV9; abundance: once; d_gene: -; CDR3nt: TGTGCCAGCAGCGGGCGGGGCTACACCTTC; CDR3aa: CASSGRGYTF
j_gene: TRBJ1-1; v_gene: TRBV28; abundance: -; d_gene: -; CDR3nt: TGTGCCAGCAGACAAGGGAGGGAGACTGAAGCTTTCTTT; CDR3aa: CASRQGRETEAFF
j_gene: TRBJ1-2; v_gene: TRBV11-2; abundance: -; d_gene: -; CDR3nt: TGTGCCAGCAGCTTAGGCGACAGCCGTAACTATGGCTACACCTTC; CDR3aa: CASSLGDSRNYGYTF
j_gene: TRBJ2-3; v_gene: TRBV3-1/TRBV3-2; abundance: -; d_gene: -; CDR3nt: TGTGCCAGCAGCCAAGTGCGCCTTCAGGGGGGAACAGATACGCAGTATTTT; CDR3aa: CASSQVRLQGGTDTQYF
j_gene: TRBJ1-4; v_gene: TRBV11-3; abundance: -; d_gene: -; CDR3nt: TGTGCCAGCAGCTTAAGTCGGGGTAATGAAAAACTGTTTTTT; CDR3aa: CASSLSRGNEKLFF
j_gene: TRBJ2-5; v_gene: TRBV7-2; abundance: -; d_gene: -; CDR3nt: TGTGCCAGCAGCTTAGTTGTCGTAGAGACCCAGTACTTC; CDR3aa: CASSLVVVETQYF
j_gene: TRBJ1-2; v_gene: TRBV24-1; abundance: once; d_gene: TRBD1; CDR3nt: TGTGCCACCAGTGACCCGACAGGGAGTAACTATGGCTACACCTTC; CDR3aa: CATSDPTGSNYGYTF